In its sample, the clone carrying this T cell receptor (beta chain) was seen a few times. Second doses that came at about 4 or about 12 weeks were put together. The V end lost 3 bases, the J end lost 7 bases, and 15 bases lay between the germline ends. Germline V CDR1 and CDR2: MDHEN, SYDVKM. The CDR3 contains 14 residues. This sample is part of a study of T cell responses to AZD1222 COVID-19 vaccine. Some clones are missing from TCRdb's copy, which holds only in-frame ones; the method was immunoSEQ multiplex PCR. Seen here are approximately 130,000 clones, around 90% observed once, and the top ten hold 5% to 7%.

The TCR was taken from an adult who received the AZD1222 COVID-19 vaccine. The rearrangement links TRBV28 to TRBJ1-2, with D uncertain. This sample comprised peripheral blood, obtained 28 days after the second AZD1222 dose. The CDR3: CASSLGGRSLGYTF. The CDR3 DNA is TGTGCCAGCAGTTTGGGTGGGCGATCCCTTGGCTACACCTTC.